These T cell receptor beta chains were read from a single sample in a study of beta chain features in type 1 diabetes. Libraries were prepared by immunoSEQ multiplex PCR; TCRdb keeps only in-frame clonotypes and omits some of them. The sample carries a few hundred thousand clones, 16% recorded once. The sequenced sample consisted of naive CD4+ T cells from blood. These receptors were taken from a man aged 30 to 39 with type 1 diabetes. CDR3s include the opening cysteine and the closing phenylalanine or tryptophan. The D gene is left open where the match is weak. The listing skips clone size in some rows; elsewhere it reads once, few, many or a size class.

J gene | D gene | clone size | V gene | CDR3 DNA | CDR3 protein
TRBJ2-3 | TRBD2 | . | TRBV30 | TGTGCCTGGAGTAGCGGGGCTAGCACAGATACGCAGTATTTT | CAWSSGASTDTQYF
TRBJ2-7 | TRBD2 | . | TRBV28 | TGTGCCAGCTGGTCACTAGCGGGAGGCTACGAGCAGTACTTC | CASWSLAGGYEQYF
TRBJ2-7 | . | once | TRBV9 | TGTGCCAGCAGCGTAGGGAAGGGTTCCTACGAGCAGTACTTC | CASSVGKGSYEQYF
TRBJ2-4 | TRBD1 | . | TRBV7-9 | TGTGCCAGCAGCACCGGACAGGTACTAGCCAAAAACATTCAGTACTTC | CASSTGQVLAKNIQYF
TRBJ2-7 | TRBD1 | . | TRBV13 | TGTGCCAGCAGCTTATCGGGACAGGACTACGAGCAGTACTTC | CASSLSGQDYEQYF
TRBJ1-5 | . | few | TRBV30 | TGTGCCTGGAGTCGGGCAGGCAATCAGCCCCAGCATTTT | CAWSRAGNQPQHF
TRBJ2-3 | . | . | TRBV28 | TGTGCCAGCAGTTTAAAGGGGAATACGCAGTATTTT | CASSLKGNTQYF
TRBJ2-3 | TRBD1 | . | TRBV5-1 | TGCGCCAGCAGCTTTGGGACAGGGCCTAGCACAGATACGCAGTATTTT | CASSFGTGPSTDTQYF
TRBJ2-3 | . | few | TRBV30 | TGTGCCTGGAAGTCCAGTGATAATACGCAGTATTTT | CAWKSSDNTQYF
TRBJ2-5 | TRBD1 | few | TRBV9 | TGTGCCAGCAGCGCCTCACAGGGGATGGAGACCCAGTACTTC | CASSASQGMETQYF
TRBJ2-5 | TRBD2 | few | TRBV7-9 | TGTGCCAGCAGCCACAGCGGGAGGAGAGAGACCCAGTACTTC | CASSHSGRRETQYF
TRBJ1-2 | . | . | TRBV28 | TGTGCCAGCAGATATGACAACTATGGCTACACCTTC | CASRYDNYGYTF